This T cell receptor (beta chain) was obtained from a study of T cell responses to AZD1222 COVID-19 vaccine. Clones were sequenced by immunoSEQ multiplex PCR, and TCRdb holds only the in-frame ones, with some missing. The sample lists 85,000 to 90,000 clones; about 92% were seen once. Turning to this clone: Its antigen is undetermined.

V shed 2 bases and J shed 2 bases, with 11 bases lying between them. Germline CDR1 is MDHEN and CDR2 is SYDVKM. CDR3 length equals 15 residues. General study points: Repertoires in all cases were sampled only once the peak T cell response had passed. In a largely white British group with more females than males, clonal diversity was possibly underestimated.

The material sequenced was peripheral blood, taken on day 0 of AZD1222 vaccination. This clonotype was obtained from an adult in good health. The chain uses TRBV28 and TRBJ2-3, with a weak D call TRBD2 (6 bases). The CDR3 region is CASSLGGRNTDTQYF. The CDR3 DNA reads TGTGCCAGCAGTTTAGGTGGGAGGAACACAGATACGCAGTATTTT.